The clone carrying this T cell receptor (beta chain) came up a few times. With V trimmed by 7 bases and J by 0 bases, 15 bases remained unmatched. This CDR3 spans 19 amino acids. The V gene's germline CDR1 is MNHNS and CDR2 SASEGT. These data are taken from a study of T-cell reconstitution after alpha-beta-depleted transplantation in children. During its preparation, the TCRbeta library received unique molecular identifiers. MiXCR, applied by TCRdb to the PCR reads, yields one record per CDR3 protein. The top ten hold more than 5.5% of the sample, which has around 500,000 distinct CDR3 sequences, around 13% seen once.

The input for sequencing was PBMCs from the stem cell graft donor, taken from the stem cell graft. The TCR was taken from a human donor who donated a stem cell graft to a child with combined immunodeficiency. The V and J genes are TRBV6-1 and TRBJ2-2; the match to TRBD1 covers 9 bases. Written as DNA, the CDR3 is TGTGCCAGCAATACCGGGACAGGGATGAGGGTATCGAACACCGGGGAGCTGTTTTTT. This sequence encodes CASNTGTGMRVSNTGELFF.